This T cell receptor (beta chain) was documented in a study of blood T cell repertoires in COVID-19. Study-level information: Both acute and convalescent COVID-19 samples were obtained from the United States, Italy and Spain. Sources were T cells, B-cell-depleted T cells, or PBMCs; the material itself was cDNA or gDNA.

The table came from immunoSEQ multiplex PCR; TCRdb's copy has only in-frame clones and leaves some out. The sample includes roughly 150,000 clones, roughly 80% of them seen just once. The CDR3 sequence is 14 residues long. Trimming removed 4 bases from V and 8 bases from J; junction bases left unmatched: 9. Germline loops: CDR1 LGHNT, CDR2 FRNRAP. V is TRBV12-5 and J is TRBJ1-1, with 8 bases matching TRBD1. This clonotype was sampled from a man aged 55 to 70 with acute or convalescent COVID-19. The sequenced sample consisted of peripheral blood. In DNA, the CDR3 is TGTGCTAGTGGTTCTTCAACAGGGGGGTCAGAAGCTTTCTTT. Translated, it gives CASGSSTGGSEAFF.